This T cell receptor (beta chain) was sequenced for a study of CD8 T cells in Susac syndrome. Trimming took 0 bases from V and 7 from J, leaving 10 bases between them. The CDR3 totals 13 residues. Germline CDR1 SGHRS, CDR2 YFSETQ. TCR beta sequencing covered blood CD8+ and CD4+ T cells. The multiple sclerosis controls were treatment-naive patients, and their relapsing-remitting disease was stable or active. Negative isolation yielded the CD8+ and CD4+ T cells, while FACS enriched the TEMRA cells. RNA, at about 0.45 to 1 ug, was reverse transcribed with random hexamers. Each CDR3 protein is one row after TCRdb ran MiXCR on the immunoSEQ multiplex PCR reads. The sample has about 430,000 distinct CDR3 sequences, 85% seen once; the top ten hold approximately 0.11%.

The receptor's source is a human donor with multiple sclerosis. This chain joins TRBV5-1 and TRBJ1-2, with unresolved D. Sample: CD8+ T cells from PBMCs. The CDR3: CASSLAEQSGYTF. Written as DNA, the CDR3 is TGCGCCAGCAGCTTGGCAGAACAGAGTGGCTACACCTTC.